Shown below are 21 T cell receptor beta chains from a single sample sequenced in a study of cytomegalovirus exposure and HLA in healthy donors. This PCR relied on a set of 60 Vbeta primers and 13 Jbeta primers. Sequenced by immunoSEQ multiplex PCR; TCRdb stores in-frame clones only, minus some. The data contain under 300,000 clones, just over 70% of them seen just once; the ten biggest clones take up roughly 2.4%. The material sequenced was PBMCs. The receptors were sampled from a female donor in good health and CMV-seronegative.

A word on this clone: One end of the junction varies from germline; a read error may be responsible. The chain employs TRBV7-9 and TRBJ2-2, with 13 positions matching TRBD2. This CDR3 has 16 amino acids. Germline-derived CDR1 and CDR2 are SEHNR and FQNEAQ (reference sequence). The CDR3 DNA reads as TGTTCCAGCAGCGGACTAGCGGGAGTAAAGACCGGGGAGCTGTTTTTT. As protein: CSSSGLAGVKTGELFF.

This clone has more than one count but fewer than ten. This chain joins TRBV10-1 and TRBJ2-1, with D possibly TRBD2 on 6 matching bases. The CDR3 is 14 residues long. Trimming removed 3 bases at V and 4 bases at J, with 10 bases between. Germline values: CDR1 WNHNN, CDR2 SYGVQD (reference sequence). CDR3: CASSDSGGYNEQFF. CDR3 DNA sequence: TGCGCCAGCAGTGATAGCGGAGGGTACAATGAGCAGTTCTTC.

The chain employs TRBV29-1 and TRBJ2-1; 8 positions agree with TRBD1. J was trimmed by 8 bases and V by 4 bases; bases with no gene match: 7. Germline V lookup: CDR1 SQVTM, CDR2 ANQGSEA. This CDR3 comprises 13 residues. The CDR3 DNA sequence: TGCAGCGTTGTGACAGGGGAAAGGTATGAGCAGTTCTTC. Translating it yields CSVVTGERYEQFF.

J is TRBJ1-3 and V is TRBV6-5; D remains ambiguous. The germline CDR1 and CDR2 sequences are MNHEY and SVGAGI. Trimming cost V 1 base and J 4 bases, with 11 bases left between them. The CDR3 spans 15 residues. The CDR3 DNA sequence: TGTGCCAGCAGTTACTATGCGGGGAAGGGAAACACCATATATTTT. This codes for CASSYYAGKGNTIYF.

The chain carries TRBV15 and TRBJ2-3, with TRBD2 matching 10 bases. Germline trimming cut 9 bases from V and 3 bases from J; bases unmatched to any gene: 3. Germline CDR1 LNHNV, CDR2 YYDKDF (reference sequence). CDR3 length equals 13 residues. This CDR3 reads CATIAGGTDTQYF. CDR3 DNA sequence: TGTGCCACAATAGCGGGAGGAACAGATACGCAGTATTTT.

The J gene is TRBJ2-3, the V gene TRBV9; no definite D call. Per the germline V gene, CDR1 is SGDLS and CDR2 is YYNGEE. The V end lost 0 bases, the J end lost 2 bases, and 7 bases lay between the germline ends. This CDR3 comprises 14 residues. The CDR3 nucleotides read TGTGCCAGCAGCGTAGACAAGTTCACAGATACGCAGTATTTT. As protein: CASSVDKFTDTQYF.

The count of this clone is one. J is TRBJ2-2 and V is TRBV9; 8 bases align to TRBD2. V lost 4 bases to trimming and J lost 4 bases; unmatched junction nucleotides: 6. The CDR3 is made up of 15 amino acids. The germline gives CDR1 SGDLS, CDR2 YYNGEE. CDR3 residues: CASSSLAGFTGELFF. The CDR3 DNA sequence: TGTGCCAGCAGCTCCTTAGCGGGGTTCACCGGGGAGCTGTTTTTT.

This clone showed up just once. The chain links TRBV5-5 to TRBJ2-2, with a weak D call TRBD2 (5 bases). The CDR3 totals 14 residues. V was shortened by 2 bases and J by 1 base, with 6 bases between the two germline ends. CDR1 SGHKS and CDR2 YYEKEE come from the germline V gene (reference sequence). The CDR3 protein is CASSFRENTGELFF. In nucleotides, the CDR3 is TGTGCCAGCAGCTTCCGGGAGAACACCGGGGAGCTGTTTTTT.

The V gene is TRBV6-6, the J gene TRBJ1-1, with 7 bases fitting TRBD1. The junction had 7 bases not matched to a gene; V was cut back by 2 bases and J by 7 bases. CDR3 size: 14 residues. The germline CDR1 and CDR2 sequences are MNHNY and SVGAGI (reference sequence). CDR3 loop: CASSYGTDVNEAFF. The CDR3 nucleotides read TGTGCCAGCAGTTACGGGACAGACGTTAATGAAGCTTTCTTT.

The chain joins TRBV2 to TRBJ2-7, with a weak D call TRBD2 (5 bases). Deletions cut 2 bases from V and 4 bases from J, with 6 bases between. The germline CDR1 and CDR2 sequences are SNHLY and FYNNEI. There are 12 residues in the CDR3. CDR3 DNA: TGTGCCAGCAGTGAACGGGGATACGAGCAGTACTTC. Its protein product is CASSERGYEQYF.

The chain has TRBV13 and TRBJ2-1; no clear D. Germline CDR1 PRHDT, CDR2 FYEKMQ (reference sequence). Trimming removed 0 bases at V and 3 bases at J, with 3 bases between. The CDR3 totals 13 residues. DNA of the CDR3: TGTGCCAGCAGCTTAGGACACTACAATGAGCAGTTCTTC. Translated, it gives CASSLGHYNEQFF.

In this sample, this clone turned up a few times. The chain uses TRBV27 and TRBJ2-2, with 8 bases matching TRBD2. Looked up from germline, CDR1 is MNHEY and CDR2 is SMNVEV (reference sequence). Unmatched junction bases numbered 8, after V lost 5 bases and J lost 3 bases. The CDR3 contains 16 residues. The CDR3 loop reads CASSLVGGRYTGELFF. The CDR3 nucleotides read TGTGCCAGCAGTCTTGTTGGCGGGAGGTACACCGGGGAGCTGTTTTTT.

This rearrangement joins TRBV14 to TRBJ2-2; D is ambiguous. V was trimmed by 4 bases and J by 3 bases, leaving 15 bases between them. CDR3 length equals 16 residues. The germline gives CDR1 SGHDN, CDR2 FVKESK. The chain's CDR3 is CASSRTQPLYTGELFF. CDR3 nucleotides: TGTGCCAGCAGCCGAACACAACCACTATACACCGGGGAGCTGTTTTTT.

V is TRBV15 and J is TRBJ2-1; D possibly corresponds to TRBD2 (5 bases). Per germline, CDR1 LNHNV and CDR2 YYDKDF (reference sequence). The CDR3 sequence is 16 residues long. V dropped 0 bases and J dropped 3 bases, with 12 bases sitting between them. In DNA, the CDR3 is TGTGCCACCAGCAGAGATCCCGGGGTAGGCTACAATGAGCAGTTCTTC. Its protein product is CATSRDPGVGYNEQFF.

This sequence joins TRBV28 and TRBJ2-5; 10 bases match TRBD1. V shed 6 bases, J shed 2 bases, and the junction held 6 bases outside the gene matches. Germline V lookup: CDR1 MDHEN, CDR2 SYDVKM. The CDR3 runs to 15 residues. The CDR3 loop is CASRKSGQGQETQYF. CDR3 in DNA: TGTGCCAGCAGGAAATCGGGACAGGGGCAAGAGACCCAGTACTTC.

To note about this clone: Within the sample, other DNA sequences also encode this same CDR3. The chain carries TRBV6-1 and TRBJ1-4, with 9 bases lining up with TRBD1. Germline V gene lookup returns CDR1 MNHNS and CDR2 SASEGT. This CDR3 comprises 14 residues. J was trimmed by 8 bases and V by 6 bases; bases with no gene match: 7. The chain's CDR3 is CASSPGTGYEKLFF. The CDR3 coding sequence is TGTGCCAGCAGCCCCGGGACAGGGTACGAAAAACTGTTTTTT.

This sequence joins TRBV5-1 and TRBJ2-3; D possibly corresponds to TRBD2 (5 bases). The CDR3 extends over 15 amino acids. Germline V gene lookup returns CDR1 SGHRS and CDR2 YFSETQ. V shed 0 bases and J shed 2 bases, with 10 bases lying between them. CDR3 protein: CASSLAGVDTDTQYF. As DNA, the CDR3 is TGCGCCAGCAGCTTGGCCGGGGTAGACACAGATACGCAGTATTTT.

This chain links TRBV4-2 with TRBJ2-3; 12 bases are shared with TRBD2. CDR3 length equals 17 residues. Germline V gene data show CDR1 as LGHNA and CDR2 as YNFKEQ. V was clipped by 3 bases and J by 0 bases; unmatched bases: 4. CDR3 sequence: CASSQGLAGDSTDTQYF. In DNA, the CDR3 is TGTGCCAGCAGCCAGGGACTAGCGGGCGATAGCACAGATACGCAGTATTTT.

This rearrangement joins TRBV6-1 to TRBJ2-5, with a possible D match to TRBD1 (6 bases). CDR3 length: 14 amino acids. V was clipped by 5 bases and J by 2 bases, with 12 bases between them. Germline CDR1 is MNHNS and CDR2 is SASEGT. Here the CDR3 reads CASSNRAMQETQYF. The DNA of the CDR3 is TGTGCCAGCAGTAACAGGGCTATGCAAGAGACCCAGTACTTC.

This sequence joins TRBV28 and TRBJ2-7, with 9 bases that match TRBD1. Germline assignment: CDR1 MDHEN and CDR2 SYDVKM. The CDR3 sequence is 15 residues long. V was clipped by 6 bases and J by 1 base; unmatched bases: 7. CDR3 nucleotide sequence: TGTGCCAGCAGGCCACAGGGGGCGTTTTCCTACGAGCAGTACTTC. Protein sequence: CASRPQGAFSYEQYF.

The V and J genes are TRBV4-1 and TRBJ2-2; D gene uncertain. The V end lost 4 bases, the J end lost 0 bases, and 15 bases lay between the germline ends. CDR3 length: 17 residues. CDR1 and CDR2 from the germline V gene are MGHRA and YSYEKL. The CDR3 DNA is TGCGCCAGCAGCCCTAACGGTCCGTTCGCGAACACCGGGGAGCTGTTTTTT. Translated, it gives CASSPNGPFANTGELFF.